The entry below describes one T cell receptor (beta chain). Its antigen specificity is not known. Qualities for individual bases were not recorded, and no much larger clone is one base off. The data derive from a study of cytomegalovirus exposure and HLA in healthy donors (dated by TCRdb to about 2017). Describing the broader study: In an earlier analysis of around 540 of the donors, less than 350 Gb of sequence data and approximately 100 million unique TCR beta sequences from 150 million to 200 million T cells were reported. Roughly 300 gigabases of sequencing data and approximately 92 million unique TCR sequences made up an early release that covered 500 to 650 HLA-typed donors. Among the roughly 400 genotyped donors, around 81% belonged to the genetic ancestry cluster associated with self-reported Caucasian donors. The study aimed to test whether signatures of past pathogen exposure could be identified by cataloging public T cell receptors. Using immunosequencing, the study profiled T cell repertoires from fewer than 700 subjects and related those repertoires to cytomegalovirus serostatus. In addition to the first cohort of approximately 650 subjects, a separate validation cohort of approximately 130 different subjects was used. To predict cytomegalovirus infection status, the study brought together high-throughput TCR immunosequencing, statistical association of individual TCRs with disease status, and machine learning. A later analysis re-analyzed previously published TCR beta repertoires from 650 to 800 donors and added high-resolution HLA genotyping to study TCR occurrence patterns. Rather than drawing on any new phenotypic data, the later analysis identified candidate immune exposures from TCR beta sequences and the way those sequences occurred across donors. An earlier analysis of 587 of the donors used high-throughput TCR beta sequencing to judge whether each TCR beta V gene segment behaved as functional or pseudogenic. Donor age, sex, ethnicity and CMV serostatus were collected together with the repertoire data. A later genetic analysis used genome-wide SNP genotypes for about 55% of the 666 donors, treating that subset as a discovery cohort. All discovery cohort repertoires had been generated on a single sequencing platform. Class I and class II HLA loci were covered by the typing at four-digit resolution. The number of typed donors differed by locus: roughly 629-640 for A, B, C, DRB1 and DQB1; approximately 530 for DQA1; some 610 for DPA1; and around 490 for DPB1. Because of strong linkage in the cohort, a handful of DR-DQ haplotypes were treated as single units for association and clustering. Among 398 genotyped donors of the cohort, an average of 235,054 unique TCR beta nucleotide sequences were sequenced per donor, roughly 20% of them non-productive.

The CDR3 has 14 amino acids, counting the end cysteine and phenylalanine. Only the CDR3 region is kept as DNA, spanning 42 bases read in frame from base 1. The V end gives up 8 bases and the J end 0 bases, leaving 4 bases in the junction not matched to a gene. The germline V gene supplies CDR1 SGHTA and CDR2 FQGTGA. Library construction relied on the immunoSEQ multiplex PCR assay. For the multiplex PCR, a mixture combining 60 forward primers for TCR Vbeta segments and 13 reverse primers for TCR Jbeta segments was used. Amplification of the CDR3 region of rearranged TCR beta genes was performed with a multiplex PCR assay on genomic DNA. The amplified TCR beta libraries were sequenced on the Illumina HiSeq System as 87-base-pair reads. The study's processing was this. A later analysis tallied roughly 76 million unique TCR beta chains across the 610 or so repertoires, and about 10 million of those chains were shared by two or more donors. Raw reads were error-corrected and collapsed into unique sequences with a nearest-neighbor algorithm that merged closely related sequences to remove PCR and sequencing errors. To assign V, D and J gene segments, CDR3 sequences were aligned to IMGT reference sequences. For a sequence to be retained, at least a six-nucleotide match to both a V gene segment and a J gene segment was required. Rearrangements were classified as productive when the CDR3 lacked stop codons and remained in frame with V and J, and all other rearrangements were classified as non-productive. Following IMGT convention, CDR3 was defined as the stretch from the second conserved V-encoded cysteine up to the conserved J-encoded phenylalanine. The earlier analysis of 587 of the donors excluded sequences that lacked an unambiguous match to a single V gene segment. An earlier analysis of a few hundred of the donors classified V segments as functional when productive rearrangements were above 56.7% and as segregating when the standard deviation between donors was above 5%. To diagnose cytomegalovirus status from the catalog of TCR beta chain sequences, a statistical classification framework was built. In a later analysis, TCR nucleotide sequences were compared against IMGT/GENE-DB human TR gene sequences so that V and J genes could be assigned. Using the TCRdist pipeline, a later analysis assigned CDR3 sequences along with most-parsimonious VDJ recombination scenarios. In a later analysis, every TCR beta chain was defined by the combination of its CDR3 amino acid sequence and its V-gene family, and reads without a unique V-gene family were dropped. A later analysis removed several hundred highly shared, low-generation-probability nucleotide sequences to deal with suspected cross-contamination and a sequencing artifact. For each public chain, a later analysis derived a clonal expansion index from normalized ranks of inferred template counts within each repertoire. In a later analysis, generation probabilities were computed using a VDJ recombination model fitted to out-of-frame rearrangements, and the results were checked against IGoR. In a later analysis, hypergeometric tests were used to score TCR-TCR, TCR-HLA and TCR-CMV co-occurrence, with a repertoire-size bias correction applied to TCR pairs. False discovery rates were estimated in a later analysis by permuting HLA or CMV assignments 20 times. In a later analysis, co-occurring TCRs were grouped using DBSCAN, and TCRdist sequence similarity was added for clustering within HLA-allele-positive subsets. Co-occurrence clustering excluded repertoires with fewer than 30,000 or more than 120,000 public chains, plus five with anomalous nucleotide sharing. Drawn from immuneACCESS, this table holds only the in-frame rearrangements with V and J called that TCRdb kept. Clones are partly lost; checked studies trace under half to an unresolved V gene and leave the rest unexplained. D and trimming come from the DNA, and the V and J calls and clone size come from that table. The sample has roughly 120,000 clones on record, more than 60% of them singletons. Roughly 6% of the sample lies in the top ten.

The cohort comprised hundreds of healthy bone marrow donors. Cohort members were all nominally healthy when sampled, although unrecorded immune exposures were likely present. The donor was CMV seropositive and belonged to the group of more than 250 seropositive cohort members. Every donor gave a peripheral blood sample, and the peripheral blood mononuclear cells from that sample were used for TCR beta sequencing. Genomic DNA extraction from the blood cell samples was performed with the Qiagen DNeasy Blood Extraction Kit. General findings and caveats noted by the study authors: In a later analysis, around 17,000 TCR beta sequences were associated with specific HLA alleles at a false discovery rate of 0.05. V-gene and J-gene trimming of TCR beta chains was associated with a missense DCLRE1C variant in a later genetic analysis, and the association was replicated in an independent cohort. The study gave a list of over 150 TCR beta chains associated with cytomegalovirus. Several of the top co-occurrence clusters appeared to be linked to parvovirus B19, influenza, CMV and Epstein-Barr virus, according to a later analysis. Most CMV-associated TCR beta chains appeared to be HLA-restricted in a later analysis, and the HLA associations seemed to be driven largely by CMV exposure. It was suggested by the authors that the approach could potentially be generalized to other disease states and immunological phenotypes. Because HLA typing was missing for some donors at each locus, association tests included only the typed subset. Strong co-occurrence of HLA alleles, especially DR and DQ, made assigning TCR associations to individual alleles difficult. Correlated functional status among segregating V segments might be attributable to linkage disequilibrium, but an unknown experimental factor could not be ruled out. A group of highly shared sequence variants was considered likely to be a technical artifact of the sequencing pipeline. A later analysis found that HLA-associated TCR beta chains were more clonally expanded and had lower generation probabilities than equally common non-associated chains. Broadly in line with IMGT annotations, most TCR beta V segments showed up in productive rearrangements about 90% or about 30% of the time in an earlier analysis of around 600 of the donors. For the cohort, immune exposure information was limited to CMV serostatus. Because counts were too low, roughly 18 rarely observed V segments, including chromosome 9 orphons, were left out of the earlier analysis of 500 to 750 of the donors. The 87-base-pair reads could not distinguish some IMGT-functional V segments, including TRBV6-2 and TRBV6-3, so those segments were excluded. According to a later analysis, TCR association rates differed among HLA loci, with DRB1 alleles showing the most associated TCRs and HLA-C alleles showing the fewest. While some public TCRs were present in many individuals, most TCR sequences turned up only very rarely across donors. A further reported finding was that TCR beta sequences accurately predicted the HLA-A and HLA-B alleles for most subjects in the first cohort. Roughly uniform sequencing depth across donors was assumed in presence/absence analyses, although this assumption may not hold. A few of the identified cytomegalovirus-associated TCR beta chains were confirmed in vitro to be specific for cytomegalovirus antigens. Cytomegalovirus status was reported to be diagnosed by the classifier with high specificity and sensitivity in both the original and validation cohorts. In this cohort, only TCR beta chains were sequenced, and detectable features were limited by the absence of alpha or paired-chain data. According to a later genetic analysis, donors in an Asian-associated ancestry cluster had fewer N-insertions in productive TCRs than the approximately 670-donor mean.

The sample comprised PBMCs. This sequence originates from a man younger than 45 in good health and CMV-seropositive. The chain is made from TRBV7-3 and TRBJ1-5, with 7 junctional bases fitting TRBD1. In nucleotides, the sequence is TGTGCCAGCGTACAGGGGTATAGCAATCAGCCCCAGCATTTT. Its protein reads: CASVQGYSNQPQHF.